This T cell receptor (beta chain) was sequenced in a study of T cell responses to AZD1222 COVID-19 vaccine. Clones were read by immunoSEQ multiplex PCR, and TCRdb kept only the in-frame ones, dropping some. The sample holds 100,000 to 150,000 clones, around 88% seen once. Study results and caveats: Dominant at 160-218 and 743-854, vaccine-associated CD4 TCRs also spanned spike. Repertoire sampling was restricted to post-peak T cell response timepoints. Compared with day 0, the breadth and depth of the Spike-specific TCR repertoire rose significantly after two doses of AZD1222. Baseline seropositivity characterized only a handful of AZD1222 recipients.

CDR3 size: 11 residues. Germline assignment: CDR1 LNHDA and CDR2 SQIVND (reference sequence). The germline V and J ends were trimmed by 5 bases and 4 bases, with 5 bases remaining between them. This clone was detected only once. Its antigen is not known. Sample: peripheral blood, taken 28 days after the second AZD1222 dose. The rearrangement links TRBV19 to TRBJ1-2; D not certain. The TCR originated in an adult who received the AZD1222 COVID-19 vaccine. CDR3 sequence: CASSLGYGYTF. The CDR3 region has the DNA TGTGCCAGTAGTCTAGGCTATGGCTACACCTTC.